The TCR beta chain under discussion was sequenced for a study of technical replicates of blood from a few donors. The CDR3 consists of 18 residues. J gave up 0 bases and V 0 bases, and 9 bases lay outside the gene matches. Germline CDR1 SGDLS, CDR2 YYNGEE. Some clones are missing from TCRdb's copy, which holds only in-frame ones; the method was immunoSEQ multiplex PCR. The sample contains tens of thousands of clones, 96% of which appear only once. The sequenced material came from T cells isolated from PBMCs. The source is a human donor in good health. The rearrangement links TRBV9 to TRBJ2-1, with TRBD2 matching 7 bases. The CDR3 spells CASSVARTGGTSYNEQFF. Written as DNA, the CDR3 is TGTGCCAGCAGCGTAGCTAGGACGGGGGGTACCTCCTACAATGAGCAGTTCTTC.